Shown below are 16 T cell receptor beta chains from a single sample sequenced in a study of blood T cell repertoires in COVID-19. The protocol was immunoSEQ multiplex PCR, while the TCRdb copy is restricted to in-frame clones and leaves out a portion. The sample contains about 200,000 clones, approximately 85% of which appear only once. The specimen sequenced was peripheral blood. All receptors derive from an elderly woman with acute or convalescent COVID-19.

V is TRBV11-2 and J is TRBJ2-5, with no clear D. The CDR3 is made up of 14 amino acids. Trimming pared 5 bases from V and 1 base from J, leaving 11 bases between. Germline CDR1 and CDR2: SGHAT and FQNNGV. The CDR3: CASSPASGQETQYF. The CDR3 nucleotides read TGTGCCAGCAGCCCCGCCTCCGGCCAAGAGACCCAGTACTTC.

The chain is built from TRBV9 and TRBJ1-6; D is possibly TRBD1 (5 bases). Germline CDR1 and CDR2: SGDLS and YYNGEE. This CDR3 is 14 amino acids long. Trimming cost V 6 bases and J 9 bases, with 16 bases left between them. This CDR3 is CASTPLGVGSPLHF. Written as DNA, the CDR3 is TGTGCCAGCACTCCTTTAGGGGTAGGTTCACCCCTCCACTTT.

The CDR3 DNA follows: TGTGCCTGGAGCCGGGACAGGGGTCTCGGGGAGCTGTTTTTT. Protein: CAWSRDRGLGELFF. V and J are TRBV30 and TRBJ2-2; 10 nucleotides align to TRBD1. The trim removed 3 bases at V and 7 bases at J, leaving 5 bases unmatched. This CDR3 comprises 14 residues. Germline loops: CDR1 GTSNPN, CDR2 SVGIG (reference sequence).

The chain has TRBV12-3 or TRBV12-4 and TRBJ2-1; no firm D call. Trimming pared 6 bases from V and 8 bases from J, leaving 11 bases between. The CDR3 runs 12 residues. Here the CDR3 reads CASSPHPDEQFF. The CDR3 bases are TGTGCCAGCAGCCCTCATCCGGATGAGCAGTTCTTC.

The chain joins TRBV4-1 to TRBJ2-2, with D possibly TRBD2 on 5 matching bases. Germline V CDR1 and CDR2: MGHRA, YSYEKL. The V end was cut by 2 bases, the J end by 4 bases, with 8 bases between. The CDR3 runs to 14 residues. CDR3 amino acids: CASSQRGPTGELFF. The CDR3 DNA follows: TGCGCCAGCAGCCAACGAGGGCCCACCGGGGAGCTGTTTTTT.

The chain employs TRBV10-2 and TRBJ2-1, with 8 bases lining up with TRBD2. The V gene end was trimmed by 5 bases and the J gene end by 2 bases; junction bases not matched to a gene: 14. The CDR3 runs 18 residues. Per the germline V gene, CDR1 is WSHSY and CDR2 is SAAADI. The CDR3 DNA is TGCGCCAGCAGTCCGAACCCCGGGACTAGGGCGACCTACAATGAGCAGTTCTTC. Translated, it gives CASSPNPGTRATYNEQFF.

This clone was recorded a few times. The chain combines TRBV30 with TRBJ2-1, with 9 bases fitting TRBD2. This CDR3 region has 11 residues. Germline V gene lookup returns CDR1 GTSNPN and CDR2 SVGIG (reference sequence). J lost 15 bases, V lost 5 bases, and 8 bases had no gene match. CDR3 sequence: CAWRTGTSSFF. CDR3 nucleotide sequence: TGTGCCTGGCGGACCGGGACTAGCTCGTTCTTC.

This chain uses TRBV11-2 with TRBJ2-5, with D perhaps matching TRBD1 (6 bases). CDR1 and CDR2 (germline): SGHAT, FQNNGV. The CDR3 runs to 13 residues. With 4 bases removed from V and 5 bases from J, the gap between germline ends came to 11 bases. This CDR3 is CASSWTQGETQYF. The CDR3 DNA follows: TGTGCCAGCAGCTGGACCCAGGGGGAGACCCAGTACTTC.

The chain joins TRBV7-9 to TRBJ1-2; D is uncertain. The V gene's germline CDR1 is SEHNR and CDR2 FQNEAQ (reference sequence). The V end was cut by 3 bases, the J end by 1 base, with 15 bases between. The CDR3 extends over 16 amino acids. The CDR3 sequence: CASSLFENRFNYGYTF. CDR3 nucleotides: TGTGCCAGCAGCTTGTTTGAGAACAGATTTAACTATGGCTACACCTTC. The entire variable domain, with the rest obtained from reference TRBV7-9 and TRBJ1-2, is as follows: DTGVSQNPRHKITKRGQNVTFRCDPISEHNRLYWYRQTLGQGPEFLTYFQNEAQLEKSRLLSDRFSAERPKGSFSTLEIQRTEQGDSAMYLCASSLFENRFNYGYTFGSGTRLTVV.

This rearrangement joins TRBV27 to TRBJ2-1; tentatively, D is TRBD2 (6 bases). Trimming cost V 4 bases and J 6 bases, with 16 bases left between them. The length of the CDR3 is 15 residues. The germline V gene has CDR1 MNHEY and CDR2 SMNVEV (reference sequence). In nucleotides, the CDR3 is TGTGCCAGCAGTTCCTGGAGGGGATCGGTCAATGAGCAGTTCTTC. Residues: CASSSWRGSVNEQFF.

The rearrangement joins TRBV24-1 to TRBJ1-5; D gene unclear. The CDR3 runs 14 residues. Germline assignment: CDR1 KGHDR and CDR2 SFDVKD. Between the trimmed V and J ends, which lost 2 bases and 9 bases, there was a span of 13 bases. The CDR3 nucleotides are TGTGCCACCAGTGATTGGTCCCAAATCGGGCCCCAGCATTTT. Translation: CATSDWSQIGPQHF.

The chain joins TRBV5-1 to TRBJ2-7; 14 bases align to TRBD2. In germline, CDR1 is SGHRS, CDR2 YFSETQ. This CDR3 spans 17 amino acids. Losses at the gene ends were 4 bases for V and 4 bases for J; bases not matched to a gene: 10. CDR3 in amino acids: CASSVAPGTSGSYEQYF. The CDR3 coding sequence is TGCGCCAGCAGCGTAGCGCCAGGGACTAGCGGGAGTTACGAGCAGTACTTC. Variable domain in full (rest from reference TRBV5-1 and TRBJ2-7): KAGVTQTPRYLIKTRGQQVTLSCSPISGHRSVSWYQQTPGQGLQFLFEYFSETQRNKGNFPGRFSGRQFSNSRSEMNVSTLELGDSALYLCASSVAPGTSGSYEQYFGPGTRLTVT.

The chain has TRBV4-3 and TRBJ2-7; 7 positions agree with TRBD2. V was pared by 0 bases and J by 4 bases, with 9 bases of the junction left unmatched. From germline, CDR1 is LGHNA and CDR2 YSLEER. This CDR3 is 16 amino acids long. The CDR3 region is CASSQDWVGGPYEQYF. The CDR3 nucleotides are TGCGCCAGCAGCCAAGATTGGGTGGGAGGGCCTTACGAGCAGTACTTC.

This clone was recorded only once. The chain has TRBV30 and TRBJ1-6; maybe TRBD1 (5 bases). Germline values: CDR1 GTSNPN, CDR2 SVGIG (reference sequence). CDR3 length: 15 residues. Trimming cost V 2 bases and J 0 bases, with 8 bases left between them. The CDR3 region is CAWSTRVSYNSPLHF. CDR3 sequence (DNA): TGTGCCTGGAGTACCAGGGTCTCCTATAATTCACCCCTCCACTTT.

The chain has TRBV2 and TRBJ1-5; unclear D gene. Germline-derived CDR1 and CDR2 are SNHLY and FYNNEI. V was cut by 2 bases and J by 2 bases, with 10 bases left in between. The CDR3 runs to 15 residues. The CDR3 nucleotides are TGTGCCAGCAGTGAAATCCTACGGGGCAATCAGCCCCAGCATTTT. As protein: CASSEILRGNQPQHF.

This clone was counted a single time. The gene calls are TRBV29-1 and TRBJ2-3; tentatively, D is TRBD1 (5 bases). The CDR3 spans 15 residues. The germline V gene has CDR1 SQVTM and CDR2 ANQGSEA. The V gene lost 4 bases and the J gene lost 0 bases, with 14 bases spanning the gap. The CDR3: CSVVGQALSTDTQYF. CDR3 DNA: TGCAGCGTTGTGGGGCAGGCATTAAGCACAGATACGCAGTATTTT.